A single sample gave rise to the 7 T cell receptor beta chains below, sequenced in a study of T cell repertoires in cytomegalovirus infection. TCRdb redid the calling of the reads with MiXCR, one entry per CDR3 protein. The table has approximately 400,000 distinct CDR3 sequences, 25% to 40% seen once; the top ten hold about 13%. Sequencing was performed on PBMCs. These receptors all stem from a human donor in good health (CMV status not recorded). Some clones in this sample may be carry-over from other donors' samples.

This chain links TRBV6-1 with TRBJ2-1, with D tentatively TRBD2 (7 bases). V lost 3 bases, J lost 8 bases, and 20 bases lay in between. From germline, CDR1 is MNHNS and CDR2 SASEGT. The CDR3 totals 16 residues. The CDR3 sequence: CASSEIGGAGWDEQFF. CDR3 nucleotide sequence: TGTGCCAGCAGTGAGATAGGGGGGGCCGGGTGGGATGAGCAGTTCTTC.

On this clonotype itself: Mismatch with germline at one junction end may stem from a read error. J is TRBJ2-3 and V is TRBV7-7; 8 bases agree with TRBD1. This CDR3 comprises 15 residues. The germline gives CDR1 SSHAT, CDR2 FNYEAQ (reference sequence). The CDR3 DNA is TGTGCTAGCAGCTTAGGGACAGGTATTGCAGATACGCAGTATTTT. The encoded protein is CASSLGTGIADTQYF.

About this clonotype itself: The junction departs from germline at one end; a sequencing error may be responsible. CDR3 bases: TGTGCCTCCAGTGATTTCACCAGGGGGGGATCCGGGGAGCTGTTTTTT. This codes for CASSDFTRGGSGELFF. V usage is TRBV24-1 and J usage is TRBJ2-2; D tentatively reads TRBD1 or TRBD2 (7 bases each). From germline, CDR1 is KGHDR and CDR2 SFDVKD. This CDR3 has 16 amino acids.

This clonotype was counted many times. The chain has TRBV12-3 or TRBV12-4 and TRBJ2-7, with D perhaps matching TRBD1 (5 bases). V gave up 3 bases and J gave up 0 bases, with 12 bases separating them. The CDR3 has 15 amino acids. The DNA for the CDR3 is TGTGCCAGCAGTTTTACAGGACCCAACTCCTACGAGCAGTACTTC. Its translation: CASSFTGPNSYEQYF.

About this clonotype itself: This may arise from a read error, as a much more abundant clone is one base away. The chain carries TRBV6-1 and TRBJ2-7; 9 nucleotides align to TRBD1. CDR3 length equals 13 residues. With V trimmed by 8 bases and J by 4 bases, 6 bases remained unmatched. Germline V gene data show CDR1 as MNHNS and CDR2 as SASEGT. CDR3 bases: TGTGCCAGCGTGACAGGGGGGGATTACGAGCAGTACTTC. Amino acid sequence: CASVTGGDYEQYF.

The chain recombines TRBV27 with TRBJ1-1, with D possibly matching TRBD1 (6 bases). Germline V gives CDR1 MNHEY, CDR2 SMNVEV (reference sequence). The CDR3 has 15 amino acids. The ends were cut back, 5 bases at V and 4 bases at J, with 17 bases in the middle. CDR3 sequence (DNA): TGTGCCAGCAGTCCCGGACAGTACGTAGGCACTGAAGCTTTCTTT. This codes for CASSPGQYVGTEAFF.

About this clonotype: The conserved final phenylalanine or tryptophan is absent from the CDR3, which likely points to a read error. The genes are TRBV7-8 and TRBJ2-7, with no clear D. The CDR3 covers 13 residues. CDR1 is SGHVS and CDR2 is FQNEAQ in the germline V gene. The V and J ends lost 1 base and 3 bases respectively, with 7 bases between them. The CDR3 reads CASSLESYYEQYL. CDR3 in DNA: TGTGCCAGCAGCTTAGAAAGCTACTACGAGCAGTACTTA.